Sequencing of this T cell receptor (beta chain) was carried out in a study of early T cells in non-severe SARS-CoV-2 infection. Study in general: Sequencing of bulk RNA from unsorted whole blood was done, without chain pairing.

This clonotype was picked up a small number of times. The antigen remains undetermined. Unique molecular identifiers were attached to individual cDNA molecules. TCRdb ran MiXCR on the 5' RACE reads and lists one entry per CDR3 protein. This table has 66,000 or so distinct CDR3 sequences, approximately 13% appearing once. Study-wide points: VDJdb-based matching was biased toward anti-spike CD8 responses and missed private and CD4 specificities.

Trimming stripped 6 bases from V and 0 bases from J, with 12 bases between. This CDR3 comprises 15 residues. In germline, CDR1 is MDHEN, CDR2 SYDVKM. The clonotype was recovered from an adult who was a healthcare worker with PCR-confirmed SARS-CoV-2 infection or an uninfected control (not recorded which). The rearrangement joins TRBV28 to TRBJ2-1; TRBD2 might be the D (6 bases). Sample: whole blood. In DNA form, the CDR3 reads TGTGCCAGCAGGCGGGACCCGAGCTCCTACAATGAGCAGTTCTTC. It translates to CASRRDPSSYNEQFF.